The 29 T cell receptor beta chains given below trace back to one sample, sequenced in a study of cytomegalovirus exposure and HLA in healthy donors. The repertoire was sequenced with immunoSEQ multiplex PCR; TCRdb's copy has only in-frame clones and lacks some. The repertoire has around 130,000 clones, about 85% of them found once; the top ten carry 2.1%. Specimen: PBMCs. The receptor source for this set is a woman younger than 45 in good health and CMV-seronegative.

The chain couples TRBV5-1 to TRBJ1-6; TRBD1 is a possible D gene (5 bases). The length of the CDR3 is 16 residues. In germline, CDR1 is SGHRS, CDR2 YFSETQ. Trimming took 1 base from V and 5 from J, leaving 13 bases between them. CDR3: CASSLSPTVNNSPLHF. The CDR3 bases are TGCGCCAGCAGCTTGTCACCGACAGTCAATAATTCACCCCTCCACTTT.

In its sample, this clone was seen a few times. The chain joins TRBV14 to TRBJ2-3; D perhaps matches TRBD2 (5 bases). V was pared by 1 base and J by 2 bases, with 10 bases between. The CDR3 consists of 15 residues. The germline CDR1 and CDR2 sequences are SGHDN and FVKESK. The CDR3 sequence: CASSQVRVDTDTQYF. CDR3 coding DNA: TGTGCCAGCAGCCAAGTGCGGGTAGACACAGATACGCAGTATTTT.

In this sample, this clone turned up a few times. The J gene is TRBJ1-6, the V gene TRBV6-1; TRBD1 is a possible D gene (5 bases). CDR3 length: 15 amino acids. Germline V lookup: CDR1 MNHNS, CDR2 SASEGT. V was trimmed by 2 bases and J by 7 bases, leaving 12 bases between them. CDR3 nucleotides: TGTGCCAGCAGTGAAAGGGCCAGGGTAAATTCACCCCTCCACTTT. Translation gives CASSERARVNSPLHF.

V is TRBV7-2 and J is TRBJ1-1; 9 nucleotides align to TRBD1. Germline V lookup: CDR1 SGHTA, CDR2 FQGNSA. V lost 6 bases and J lost 1; bases outside the gene matches: 0. CDR3 length: 13 amino acids. DNA for the CDR3: TGTGCCAGCAGGGACAGGGGGAACACTGAAGCTTTCTTT. The encoded protein is CASRDRGNTEAFF.

The CDR3 loop is CAWSTRGTGVAEAFF. The CDR3 bases are TGTGCCTGGAGTACCCGCGGGACAGGTGTTGCTGAAGCTTTCTTT. The chain uses TRBV30 and TRBJ1-1, with 8 bases lining up with TRBD1. The trim removed 2 bases at V and 6 bases at J, leaving 11 bases unmatched. Germline CDR1 and CDR2: GTSNPN and SVGIG (reference sequence). CDR3 length: 15 residues.

This clone was detected only a few times. V usage is TRBV27 and J usage is TRBJ1-6, with 7 nucleotides matching TRBD1. This CDR3 comprises 13 residues. V shed 5 bases and J 8 bases; nucleotides not matched to a gene: 3. Germline CDR1 and CDR2: MNHEY and SMNVEV (reference sequence). DNA for the CDR3: TGTGCCAGCAGTCGGACAGGAGATTCACCCCTCCACTTT. Protein product: CASSRTGDSPLHF.

The chain employs TRBV5-6 and TRBJ2-2; D possibly corresponds to TRBD1 (6 bases). This CDR3 has 14 residues. V lost 2 bases and J 8 bases, leaving 13 bases between the germline ends. CDR1 SGHDT and CDR2 YYEEEE come from the germline V gene. CDR3 DNA sequence: TGTGCCAGCAGCTTCCTTACAGGGTTTGGGGAGCTGTTTTTT. It encodes CASSFLTGFGELFF.

The rearrangement uses TRBV4-1 and TRBJ2-7; 9 bases are a match to TRBD1. This CDR3 region has 17 residues. Losses at the gene ends were 1 base for V and 1 base for J; bases not matched to a gene: 8. The V gene's germline CDR1 is MGHRA and CDR2 YSYEKL. CDR3 residues: CASSQVSRGQGSYEQYF. CDR3 in DNA: TGCGCCAGCAGCCAAGTGTCTCGGGGACAGGGTTCCTACGAGCAGTACTTC.

This clone was recorded once. The genes are TRBV6-5 and TRBJ1-1, with a possible D match to TRBD1 (5 bases). Germline V gives CDR1 MNHEY, CDR2 SVGAGI. The V end lost 4 bases, the J end lost 5 bases, and 11 bases lay between the germline ends. The CDR3 is 13 amino acids. In nucleotides, the CDR3 is TGTGCCAGCAGTTGGGGCCTTAAGACTGAAGCTTTCTTT. Translated: CASSWGLKTEAFF.

The gene calls are TRBV5-6 and TRBJ1-1, with TRBD1 identical over 8 bases. The CDR3 is made up of 16 amino acids. The V and J ends lost 3 bases and 1 base, in that order; junction bases with no gene match: 8. Germline loops: CDR1 SGHDT, CDR2 YYEEEE. The CDR3 nucleotides are TGTGCCAGCAGCTCCGGACAGGGTTGGGGGAACACTGAAGCTTTCTTT. Protein product: CASSSGQGWGNTEAFF.

The V call is TRBV7-6, the J call TRBJ1-1; 8 bases agree with TRBD1. Germline V gene data show CDR1 as SGHVS and CDR2 as FNYEAQ. There are 13 residues in the CDR3. V gave up 1 base and J gave up 5 bases; unmatched junction bases: 0. The DNA of the CDR3 is TGTGCCAGCAGCTTAGGACAGGGGACTGAAGCTTTCTTT. It yields the protein CASSLGQGTEAFF.

The V and J genes are TRBV7-9 and TRBJ2-7, with 8 nucleotides matching TRBD1. The CDR3 spans 15 residues. CDR1 and CDR2 from the germline V gene are SEHNR and FQNEAQ (reference sequence). V dropped 4 bases and J dropped 0; count of bases not matched to a gene: 5. The CDR3 DNA reads as TGTGCCAGCAGCTATACAGGGGGGAGCTCCTACGAGCAGTACTTC. It translates to CASSYTGGSSYEQYF.

The chain employs TRBV19 and TRBJ1-1; D may be TRBD1 (5 bases). The CDR3 has 14 residues. The V and J ends lost 3 bases and 6 bases respectively, with 14 bases between them. Germline CDR1 is LNHDA and CDR2 is SQIVND (reference sequence). CDR3 region: CASSITAGRAEAFF. DNA of the CDR3: TGTGCCAGTAGTATCACGGCAGGGCGCGCTGAAGCTTTCTTT.

The J gene is TRBJ1-4, the V gene TRBV30, with TRBD1 matching over 9 bases. The CDR3 is 13 amino acids. The V gene's germline CDR1 is GTSNPN and CDR2 SVGIG (reference sequence). The J segment lost 5 bases and the V segment lost 5 bases, leaving 3 bases of the junction unmatched. In DNA, the CDR3 is TGTGCCTGGGGGACAGGGAGGAATGAAAAACTGTTTTTT. Encoded protein: CAWGTGRNEKLFF.

The gene calls are TRBV19 and TRBJ1-5; no clear D. The CDR3 totals 14 residues. Trimming removed 3 bases at V and 3 bases at J, with 9 bases between. Per germline, CDR1 LNHDA and CDR2 SQIVND (reference sequence). For the CDR3, the DNA is TGTGCCAGTAGTATCCGTGACAACAATCAGCCCCAGCATTTT. It is translated as CASSIRDNNQPQHF.

This clone was seen only once. The rearrangement uses TRBV10-1 and TRBJ2-5; D unclear. CDR3 length: 13 residues. V lost 3 bases, J lost 5 bases, and 10 bases lay in between. Germline V gene data show CDR1 as WNHNN and CDR2 as SYGVQD (reference sequence). The CDR3 DNA reads TGCGCCAGCAGTGATGGAGTCGGCGAGACCCAGTACTTC. Protein: CASSDGVGETQYF.

This clone was counted ten times or more. The chain couples TRBV7-8 to TRBJ1-2, with D maybe TRBD1 (6 bases). V shed 5 bases and J shed 6 bases, with 13 bases lying between them. This CDR3 comprises 13 residues. Germline V gene data show CDR1 as SGHVS and CDR2 as FQNEAQ. CDR3 in amino acids: CASSPFNRDGYTF. CDR3 nucleotide sequence: TGTGCCAGCAGCCCTTTTAACAGGGATGGCTACACCTTC. Supplemented by reference TRBV7-8 and TRBJ1-2, the full variable domain reads GAGVSQSPRYKVAKRGQDVALRCDPISGHVSLFWYQQALGQGPEFLTYFQNEAQLDKSGLPSDRFFAERPEGSVSTLKIQRTQQEDSAVYLCASSPFNRDGYTFGSGTRLTVV.

This clone was recorded only once. The chain uses TRBV27 and TRBJ1-2; D is undetermined. From germline, CDR1 is MNHEY and CDR2 SMNVEV (reference sequence). The V and J ends lost 0 bases and 7 bases respectively, with 18 bases between them. The CDR3 length is 16 residues. The CDR3 loop is CASSLSSGISYVGYTF. DNA of the CDR3: TGTGCCAGCAGTTTATCTTCCGGGATCTCCTATGTTGGCTACACCTTC.

The chain joins TRBV15 to TRBJ2-3; 7 bases align to TRBD1. Looked up from germline, CDR1 is LNHNV and CDR2 is YYDKDF (reference sequence). With V trimmed by 3 bases and J by 8 bases, 14 bases remained unmatched. This CDR3 spans 16 amino acids. CDR3 coding DNA: TGTGCCACCAGCAGTGGGGATATCGGGACAGTTGGTACGCAGTATTTT. This translates into CATSSGDIGTVGTQYF.

The J gene is TRBJ1-2, the V gene TRBV19, with a possible D match to TRBD1 (5 bases). In germline, CDR1 is LNHDA, CDR2 SQIVND (reference sequence). This CDR3 is built from 13 residues. Trimming pared 10 bases from V and 8 bases from J, leaving 20 bases between. The CDR3 DNA reads TGTGCCACTTTAAAGGGGCCAGCGGGGGGCTACACCTTC. This codes for CATLKGPAGGYTF.

The chain joins TRBV5-1 to TRBJ2-5; D is possibly TRBD2 (6 bases). This CDR3 is 13 amino acids long. Trimming stripped 4 bases from V and 5 bases from J, with 12 bases between. Germline V gives CDR1 SGHRS, CDR2 YFSETQ. CDR3 sequence reads: CASSGGLRETQYF. CDR3 DNA: TGCGCCAGCAGCGGGGGACTCCGGGAGACCCAGTACTTC.

This clone has just one count. The V call is TRBV7-9, the J call TRBJ2-1; 9 bases map to TRBD2. The junction had 4 bases not matched to a gene; V was cut back by 2 bases and J by 5 bases. Germline CDR1 is SEHNR and CDR2 is FQNEAQ (reference sequence). This CDR3 spans 15 amino acids. The chain's CDR3 is CASSLRLAGNNEQFF. The CDR3 DNA reads TGTGCCAGCAGCTTAAGGCTAGCGGGGAACAATGAGCAGTTCTTC.

The V call is TRBV11-3, the J call TRBJ2-3; D is possibly TRBD2 (6 bases). This CDR3 is 18 amino acids long. The germline V gene has CDR1 SGHNT and CDR2 YENEEA. Trimming pared 1 base from V and 5 bases from J, leaving 22 bases between. The CDR3 bases are TGTGCCAGCAGCTTAGTTTTCGGAACGAGTACTAGCCGAGATACGCAGTATTTT. It encodes CASSLVFGTSTSRDTQYF.

The rearrangement links TRBV6-1 to TRBJ1-5; tentatively, D is TRBD1 (5 bases). V was cut by 3 bases and J by 7 bases, with 13 bases left in between. The CDR3 contains 14 residues. Germline-derived CDR1 and CDR2 are MNHNS and SASEGT. The CDR3 loop is CASSDVTVGQPQHF. CDR3 in DNA: TGTGCCAGCAGTGACGTGACAGTAGGGCAGCCCCAGCATTTT.

The V gene is TRBV11-3, the J gene TRBJ1-4; 8 bases match TRBD1. The germline CDR1 and CDR2 sequences are SGHNT and YENEEA. V shed 3 bases and J 11 bases; nucleotides not matched to a gene: 14. This CDR3 is built from 16 residues. The CDR3 bases are TGTGCCAGCAGCTTCTTCGGTCGACAGGGGACCCAGAAACTGTTTTTT. Its protein is CASSFFGRQGTQKLFF.

The V call is TRBV6-5, the J call TRBJ2-7; the match to TRBD1 covers 7 bases. In germline, CDR1 is MNHEY, CDR2 SVGAGI. The junction had 13 bases not matched to a gene; V was cut back by 5 bases and J by 6 bases. CDR3 length equals 15 residues. CDR3 amino acids: CASSQTGTAVGEQYF. CDR3 DNA sequence: TGTGCCAGCAGTCAGACCGGGACAGCGGTCGGCGAGCAGTACTTC.

Remarks on this clone: The same CDR3 can be traced to other DNA sequences in this sample. The chain links TRBV9 to TRBJ2-1; no clear D. V was trimmed by 3 bases and J by 0 bases, leaving 10 bases between them. The CDR3 is 15 amino acids. Germline V gene lookup returns CDR1 SGDLS and CDR2 YYNGEE. The CDR3 DNA reads as TGTGCCAGCAGCGAGCAACCAAGCTCCTACAATGAGCAGTTCTTC. Its translation: CASSEQPSSYNEQFF.

The rearrangement links TRBV27 to TRBJ1-5, with D perhaps matching TRBD1 (5 bases). CDR1 is MNHEY, CDR2 SMNVEV, per germline (reference sequence). Trimming shortened V by 0 bases and J by 6 bases, and 9 bases separated the two germline ends. The CDR3 sequence is 14 residues long. The CDR3 is CASSLSRGTQPQHF. CDR3 coding DNA: TGTGCCAGCAGTTTATCCCGGGGGACTCAGCCCCAGCATTTT.

This chain joins TRBV7-9 and TRBJ2-7; no firm D call. Trimming pared 0 bases from V and 0 bases from J, leaving 15 bases between. CDR1 SEHNR and CDR2 FQNEAQ come from the germline V gene (reference sequence). This CDR3 region has 17 residues. CDR3 in amino acids: CASSLAGDTTYSYEQYF. The CDR3 nucleotides are TGTGCCAGCAGCTTAGCCGGTGACACGACATACTCCTACGAGCAGTACTTC. Supplemented by reference TRBV7-9 and TRBJ2-7, the full variable domain reads DTGVSQNPRHKITKRGQNVTFRCDPISEHNRLYWYRQTLGQGPEFLTYFQNEAQLEKSRLLSDRFSAERPKGSFSTLEIQRTEQGDSAMYLCASSLAGDTTYSYEQYFGPGTRLTVT.